The 13 T cell receptor beta chains below come from one sample, sequenced in a study of blood T cell repertoires in COVID-19. Measured with immunoSEQ multiplex PCR; TCRdb has only the in-frame clones, and not every one. The sample shows 40,000 to 55,000 clones, approximately 89% of them seen only once. Material: peripheral blood. The source is a woman of 80 years or more with acute or convalescent COVID-19.

The V gene is TRBV4-1, the J gene TRBJ1-2, with D uncertain. V dropped 1 base and J dropped 4 bases, with 7 bases sitting between them. Germline V lookup: CDR1 MGHRA, CDR2 YSYEKL. This CDR3 comprises 13 residues. CDR3 coding DNA: TGCGCCAGCAGCCAAGGTCCCTTCTATGGCTACACCTTC. This encodes CASSQGPFYGYTF.

This chain links TRBV5-8 with TRBJ2-7, with 8 bases fitting TRBD2. V lost 7 bases to trimming and J lost 5 bases; unmatched junction nucleotides: 14. CDR3 length: 15 residues. In germline, CDR1 is SGHTS, CDR2 YDEGEE. As DNA, the CDR3 is TGTGCCAGCGCAGACGGAGCGGGGGCGATAGACGAGCAGTACTTC. Protein product: CASADGAGAIDEQYF.

This clone was detected only a few times. The V call is TRBV7-2, the J call TRBJ1-5; D call uncertain. The CDR3 is made up of 14 amino acids. V was clipped by 0 bases and J by 4 bases, with 7 bases between them. The germline CDR1 and CDR2 sequences are SGHTA and FQGNSA. The CDR3: CASSLATSNQPQHF. CDR3 DNA sequence: TGTGCCAGCAGCTTAGCGACTTCAAATCAGCCCCAGCATTTT.

This chain links TRBV5-1 with TRBJ2-1; 12 bases line up with TRBD2. The CDR3 has 15 amino acids. Germline V gene sequence: CDR1 SGHRS, CDR2 YFSETQ. The ends lost 4 bases at V and 9 bases at J; junction bases unmatched: 8. As DNA, the CDR3 is TGCGCCAGCAGCCGACTAGCGGGGGCCCCGGGTGAGCAGTTCTTC. Translating it yields CASSRLAGAPGEQFF.

The J gene is TRBJ2-5, the V gene TRBV29-1, with TRBD2 identical over 11 bases. V shed 1 base and J 4 bases; nucleotides not matched to a gene: 2. Germline V gene data show CDR1 as SQVTM and CDR2 as ANQGSEA. The length of the CDR3 is 14 residues. The CDR3 DNA follows: TGCAGCGTTGAAGGACTAGCGGGGATAGAGACCCAGTACTTC. As protein: CSVEGLAGIETQYF.

The V and J genes are TRBV5-5 and TRBJ2-1, with no clear D. This CDR3 region has 14 residues. Trimming shortened V by 2 bases and J by 5 bases, and 11 bases separated the two germline ends. Germline CDR1 is SGHKS and CDR2 is YYEKEE (reference sequence). In nucleotides, the CDR3 is TGTGCCAGCAGCTTCGGTGCGGCTGACAATGAGCAGTTCTTC. This gives the protein CASSFGAADNEQFF.

The rearrangement uses TRBV7-2 and TRBJ2-7; D perhaps matches TRBD1 (6 bases). V was shortened by 5 bases and J by 2 bases, with 10 bases between the two germline ends. Germline V gene lookup returns CDR1 SGHTA and CDR2 FQGNSA. There are 13 residues in the CDR3. The CDR3 nucleotides read TGTGCCAGCAGCCGGACAGCCACCTACGAGCAGTACTTC. Translation gives CASSRTATYEQYF.

This clone has only one observation. The chain carries TRBV15 and TRBJ1-3, with D possibly matching TRBD1 (5 bases). The germline V and J ends were trimmed by 5 bases and 2 bases, with 10 bases remaining between them. Germline assignment: CDR1 LNHNV and CDR2 YYDKDF (reference sequence). The CDR3 extends over 14 amino acids. Written as DNA, the CDR3 is TGTGCCACCAGCCCCCTCAGGGCTGGAAACACCATATATTTT. Protein: CATSPLRAGNTIYF.

This chain connects TRBV7-9 to TRBJ1-4; D might be TRBD1 (5 bases). CDR1 is SEHNR and CDR2 is FQNEAQ in the germline V gene (reference sequence). V was trimmed by 5 bases and J by 8 bases, leaving 15 bases between them. This CDR3 has 14 residues. The CDR3 reads CASSPGRGREKLFF. DNA for the CDR3: TGTGCCAGCAGCCCCGGAAGGGGCCGGGAAAAACTGTTTTTT.

V is TRBV19 and J is TRBJ1-2; D possibly corresponds to TRBD1 (5 bases). Trimming pared 3 bases from V and 7 bases from J, leaving 18 bases between. The CDR3 is 15 residues long. The germline V gene encodes CDR1 LNHDA and CDR2 SQIVND (reference sequence). The CDR3 loop reads CASSISRVLFGGYTF. DNA for the CDR3: TGTGCCAGTAGTATCTCCAGGGTGTTATTTGGTGGCTACACCTTC.

This clone was observed a handful of times. The chain carries TRBV7-9 and TRBJ1-1; TRBD1 matches 7 bases. CDR1 SEHNR and CDR2 FQNEAQ come from the germline V gene (reference sequence). V was clipped by 5 bases and J by 2 bases; unmatched bases: 8. The CDR3 has 15 residues. The CDR3 region is CASSPRQGRNTEAFF. The CDR3 nucleotides are TGTGCCAGCAGCCCCCGACAGGGAAGAAACACTGAAGCTTTCTTT.

The rearrangement uses TRBV28 and TRBJ1-2, with 7 bases aligning to TRBD1. The germline V gene has CDR1 MDHEN and CDR2 SYDVKM. This CDR3 is built from 14 residues. Unmatched junction bases numbered 9, after V lost 4 bases and J lost 7 bases. The CDR3 nucleotides read TGTGCCAGCAGTTCCACAGGGGAAGGGTCTGGCTACACCTTC. Translated, it gives CASSSTGEGSGYTF.

This clone was picked up one time. CDR3 region: CASSPGSGGGNNEQFF. The CDR3 bases are TGTGCCAGCTCCCCGGGTAGCGGGGGAGGGAACAATGAGCAGTTCTTC. The chain is built from TRBV18 and TRBJ2-1, with TRBD2 identical over 9 bases. V shed 6 bases, J shed 5 bases, and the junction held 11 bases outside the gene matches. The CDR3 has 16 amino acids. CDR1 KGHSH and CDR2 LQKENI come from the germline V gene.